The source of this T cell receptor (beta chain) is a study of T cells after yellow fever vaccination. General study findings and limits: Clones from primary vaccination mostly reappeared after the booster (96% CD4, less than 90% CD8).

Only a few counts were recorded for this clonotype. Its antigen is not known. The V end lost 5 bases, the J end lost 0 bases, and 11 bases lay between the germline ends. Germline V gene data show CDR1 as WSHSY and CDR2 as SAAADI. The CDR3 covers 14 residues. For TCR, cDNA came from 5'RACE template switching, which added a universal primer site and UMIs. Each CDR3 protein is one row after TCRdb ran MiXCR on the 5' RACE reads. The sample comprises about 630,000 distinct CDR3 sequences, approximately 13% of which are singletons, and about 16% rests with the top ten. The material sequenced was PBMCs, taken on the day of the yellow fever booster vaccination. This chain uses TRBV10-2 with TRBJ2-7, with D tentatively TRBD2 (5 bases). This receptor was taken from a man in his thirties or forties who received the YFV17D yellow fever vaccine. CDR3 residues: CASSISGGSYEQYF. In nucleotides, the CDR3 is TGCGCCAGCAGTATAAGCGGTGGCTCCTACGAGCAGTACTTC.